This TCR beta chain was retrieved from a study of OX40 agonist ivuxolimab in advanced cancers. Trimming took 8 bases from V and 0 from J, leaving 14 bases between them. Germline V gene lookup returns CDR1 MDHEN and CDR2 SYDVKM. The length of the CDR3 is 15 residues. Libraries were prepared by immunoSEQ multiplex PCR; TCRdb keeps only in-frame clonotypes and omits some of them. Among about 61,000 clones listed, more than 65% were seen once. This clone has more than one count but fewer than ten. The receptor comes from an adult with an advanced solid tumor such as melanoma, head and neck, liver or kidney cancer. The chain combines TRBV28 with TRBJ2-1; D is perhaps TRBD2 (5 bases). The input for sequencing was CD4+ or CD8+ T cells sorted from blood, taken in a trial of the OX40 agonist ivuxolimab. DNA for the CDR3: TGTGCCAGCCGTAGGCAGCGGAGCTCCTACAATGAGCAGTTCTTC. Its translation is CASRRQRSSYNEQFF.